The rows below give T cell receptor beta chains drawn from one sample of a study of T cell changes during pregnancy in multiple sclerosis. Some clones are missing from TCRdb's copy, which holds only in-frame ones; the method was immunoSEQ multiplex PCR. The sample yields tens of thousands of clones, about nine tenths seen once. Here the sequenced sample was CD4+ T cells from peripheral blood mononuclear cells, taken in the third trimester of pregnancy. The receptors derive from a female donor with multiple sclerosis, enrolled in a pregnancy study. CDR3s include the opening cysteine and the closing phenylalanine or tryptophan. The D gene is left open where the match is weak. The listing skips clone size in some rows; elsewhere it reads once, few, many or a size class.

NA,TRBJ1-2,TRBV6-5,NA,CASSSRGANYGYTF,TGTGCCAGCAGTTCTAGGGGCGCTAACTATGGCTACACCTTC
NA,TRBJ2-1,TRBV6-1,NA,CASSDPASVYNEQFF,TGTGCCAGCAGTGATCCTGCTAGCGTGTACAATGAGCAGTTCTTC
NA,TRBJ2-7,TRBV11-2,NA,CASSSGLGLRSGSDEQYF,TGTGCCAGCAGCTCTGGTCTTGGTTTACGGTCGGGATCCGACGAGCAGTACTTC
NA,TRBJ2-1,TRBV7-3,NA,CASSLGTSRGEQFF,TGTGCCAGCAGCCTAGGGACTTCTCGCGGTGAGCAGTTCTTC
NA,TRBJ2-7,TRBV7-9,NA,CASSLSSLGEQYF,TGTGCCAGCAGCTTAAGCAGCCTAGGTGAGCAGTACTTC
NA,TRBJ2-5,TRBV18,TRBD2,CASSPLEASGRETQYF,TGTGCCAGCTCACCACTTGAGGCTAGCGGGAGGGAGACCCAGTACTTC
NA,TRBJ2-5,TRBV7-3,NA,CASSLGGSQETQYF,TGTGCCAGCAGCTTAGGCGGATCTCAAGAGACCCAGTACTTC
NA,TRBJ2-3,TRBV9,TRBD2,CASSLHGGGAISTDTQYF,TGTGCCAGCAGCCTTCACGGGGGGGGAGCGATTAGCACAGATACGCAGTATTTT
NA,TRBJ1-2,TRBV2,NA,CASSGGGRLSRYTF,TGTGCCAGCAGCGGGGGGGGGCGCCTGAGCCGCTACACCTTC
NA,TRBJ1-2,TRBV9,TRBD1,CASSPIARGDYGYTF,TGTGCCAGCAGCCCCATAGCCAGGGGGGACTATGGCTACACCTTC
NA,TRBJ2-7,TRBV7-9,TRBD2,CASTRGGLAGEGYEQYF,TGTGCCAGCACCCGAGGGGGACTAGCGGGAGAGGGTTACGAGCAGTACTTC
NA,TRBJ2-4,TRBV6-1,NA,CASSDRGRKNIQYF,TGTGCCAGCAGTGATAGGGGCAGGAAAAACATTCAGTACTTC
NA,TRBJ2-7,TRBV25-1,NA,CASSDHSRYEQYF,TGTGCCAGCAGTGACCACTCCCGTTACGAGCAGTACTTC
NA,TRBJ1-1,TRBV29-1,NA,CSVTPGNTEAFF,TGCAGCGTCACTCCCGGTAACACTGAAGCTTTCTTT
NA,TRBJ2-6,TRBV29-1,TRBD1,CSALRTGGLAGANVLTF,TGCAGCGCCCTCCGGACAGGGGGCCTAGCTGGGGCCAACGTCCTGACTTTC
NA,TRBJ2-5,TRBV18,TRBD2,CASSPIAGVGETQYF,TGTGCCAGCTCACCAATCGCGGGAGTCGGGGAGACCCAGTACTTC
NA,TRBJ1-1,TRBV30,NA,CAWSGQVSEAFF,TGTGCCTGGAGTGGACAGGTCAGCGAAGCTTTCTTT
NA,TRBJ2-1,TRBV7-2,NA,CASSVQPGTNNEQFF,TGTGCCAGCAGCGTACAGCCGGGAACGAACAATGAGCAGTTCTTC
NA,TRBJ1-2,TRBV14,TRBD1,CASSQETGVNYGYTF,TGTGCCAGCAGCCAAGAGACAGGGGTTAACTATGGCTACACCTTC
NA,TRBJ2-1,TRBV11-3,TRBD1,CASTRTGVVNEQFF,TGTGCCAGCACCAGGACAGGGGTGGTGAATGAGCAGTTCTTC
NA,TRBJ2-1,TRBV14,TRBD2,CASSQGVAGYNEQFF,TGTGCCAGCAGCCAAGGGGTAGCGGGATACAATGAGCAGTTCTTC
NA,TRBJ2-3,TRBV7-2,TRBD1,CASSFYTLGTGDTDTQYF,TGTGCCAGCAGCTTTTATACGCTGGGGACAGGGGACACAGATACGCAGTATTTT
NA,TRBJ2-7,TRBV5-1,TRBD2,CASSPPAGGLSYEQYF,TGCGCCAGCAGCCCCCCAGCGGGAGGACTCTCCTACGAGCAGTACTTC
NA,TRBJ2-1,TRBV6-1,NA,CASSPQGSDNEQFF,TGTGCCAGCAGTCCCCAGGGCTCCGACAATGAGCAGTTCTTC
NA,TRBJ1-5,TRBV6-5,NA,CASTTGNQPQHF,TGTGCCAGCACTACAGGGAACCAGCCCCAGCATTTT
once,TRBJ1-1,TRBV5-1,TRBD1,CASSQQQGPSIEAFF,TGCGCCAGCAGCCAACAACAGGGGCCCTCCATTGAAGCTTTCTTT